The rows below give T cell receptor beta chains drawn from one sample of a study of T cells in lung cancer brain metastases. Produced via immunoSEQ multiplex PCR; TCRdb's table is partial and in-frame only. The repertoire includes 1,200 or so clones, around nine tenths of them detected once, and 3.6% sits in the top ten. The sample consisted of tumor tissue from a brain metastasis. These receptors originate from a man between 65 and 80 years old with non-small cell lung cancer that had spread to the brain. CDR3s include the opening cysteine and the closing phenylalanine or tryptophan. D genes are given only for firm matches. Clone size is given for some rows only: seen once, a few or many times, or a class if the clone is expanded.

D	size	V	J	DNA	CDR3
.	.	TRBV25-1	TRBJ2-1	TGTGCCAGCAGTTGGTCCTACAATGAGCAGTTCTTC	CASSWSYNEQFF
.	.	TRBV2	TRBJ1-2	TGTGCCAGCAGTGAATTTATGGGTCTCGCCGTGTATGGCTACACCTTC	CASSEFMGLAVYGYTF
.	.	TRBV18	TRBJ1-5	TGTGCCAGCTCACGTGACAGTTATCAGCCCCAGCATTTT	CASSRDSYQPQHF
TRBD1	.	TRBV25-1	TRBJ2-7	TGTGCCAGCAGTGACCTTCCCGGGACAGCCCTCTACGAGCAGTACTTC	CASSDLPGTALYEQYF
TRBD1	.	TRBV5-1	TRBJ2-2	TGCGCCAGCAATGGACAGGGGCGATCCGGGGAGCTGTTTTTT	CASNGQGRSGELFF
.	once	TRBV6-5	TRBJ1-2	TGTGCCAGCAGTTACCGACCGTTGGGCGCTGGTGGCTACACCTTC	CASSYRPLGAGGYTF
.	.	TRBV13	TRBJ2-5	TGTGCCAGCAGCTTTTCCGGACACTTCCAAGAGACCCAGTACTTC	CASSFSGHFQETQYF
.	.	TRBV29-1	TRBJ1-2	TGCAGCGTTGATGTCGGGGGTGGCTACACCTTC	CSVDVGGGYTF
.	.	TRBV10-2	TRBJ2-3	TGCGCCAGCAGTTTAGCGGCAGATACGCAGTATTTT	CASSLAADTQYF
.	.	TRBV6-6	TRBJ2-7	TGTGCCAGCAGGCCCGGGACTCCAGCCTCCTACGAGCAGTACTTC	CASRPGTPASYEQYF
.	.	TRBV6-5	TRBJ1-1	TGTGCCAGCCAAATGGGCGAGTACACTGAAGCTTTCTTT	CASQMGEYTEAFF
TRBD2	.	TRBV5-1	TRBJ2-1	TGCGCCAGCAGCTGGGGACTAGCGTACAATGAGCAGTTCTTC	CASSWGLAYNEQFF
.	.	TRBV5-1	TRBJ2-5	TGCGTCAGCAGCTTGGCTTGGAAGGCAGAAGAGACCCAGTACTTC	CVSSLAWKAEETQYF
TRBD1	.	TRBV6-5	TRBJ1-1	TGTGCTAGCAGTTACTCGACAGGGACCACTGAAGCTTTCTTT	CASSYSTGTTEAFF
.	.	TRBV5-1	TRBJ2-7	TGCGCCAGCAGCTTGACAGGCAGCTCCTACGAGCAGTACTTC	CASSLTGSSYEQYF
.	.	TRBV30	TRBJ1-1	TGTGCCTGGAGTGTCAAGGGGACTGAAGCTTTCTTT	CAWSVKGTEAFF
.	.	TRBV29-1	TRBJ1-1	TGCAGCGTTGAGGAGGGAGTGGCTGAAGCTTTCTTT	CSVEEGVAEAFF
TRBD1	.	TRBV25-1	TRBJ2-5	TGTGCCAGCAGCGAACTCGGGACAGGACAAGAGACCCAGTACTTC	CASSELGTGQETQYF
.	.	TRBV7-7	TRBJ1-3	TGTGCTAGCAGCTCGGGTCTTACCAACACCATATATTTT	CASSSGLTNTIYF
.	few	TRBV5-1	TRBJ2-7	TGCGCCAGTACAGGGATCGGCTACGAGCAGTACTTC	CASTGIGYEQYF
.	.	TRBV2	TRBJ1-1	TGTGCCAGCCCCCCGAGGGGGGTGAACACTGAAGCTTTCTTT	CASPPRGVNTEAFF
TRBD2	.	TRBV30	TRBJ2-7	TGTGCCTGGGCCCCCTGGCTAGCGGGAGCCTACGAGCAGTACTTC	CAWAPWLAGAYEQYF
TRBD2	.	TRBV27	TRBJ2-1	TGTGCCAGCAGCTTGAGCGGGGGGGCTGAGAATGAGCAGTTCTTC	CASSLSGGAENEQFF
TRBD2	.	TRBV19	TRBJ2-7	TGTGCCAGTACTAACCAAGCGGGGGGGGCCTCCGAGCAGTACTTC	CASTNQAGGASEQYF
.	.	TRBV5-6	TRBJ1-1	TGTGCCAGCAGCTTGCCCCGGGGGGGAGAAGGGGCTTTCTTT	CASSLPRGGEGAFF
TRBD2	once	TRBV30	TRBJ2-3	TGTGCCTGGAGCACCGGGAGGGGCATAGATACGCAGTATTTT	CAWSTGRGIDTQYF
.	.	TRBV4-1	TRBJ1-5	TGCGCCAGCAGCCAAGTCGGACAGCCCAATCAGCCCCAGCATTTT	CASSQVGQPNQPQHF
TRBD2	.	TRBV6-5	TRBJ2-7	TGTGCCAGCAGTTATAGGCGGGGGGGCAACCACGAGCAGTACTTC	CASSYRRGGNHEQYF
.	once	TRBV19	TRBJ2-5	TGTGCCAGTAGCGGGACGCCCCAAGAGACCCAGTACTTC	CASSGTPQETQYF
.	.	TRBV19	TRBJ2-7	TGTGCCAGTAGTAAGGAGGGGAGCTACGAGCAGTACTTC	CASSKEGSYEQYF
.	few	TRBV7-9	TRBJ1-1	TGTGCCAGCAGCTTGTCAAGTATGAACACTGAAGCTTTCTTT	CASSLSSMNTEAFF
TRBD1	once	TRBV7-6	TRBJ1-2	TGTGCCAGCAGCTCTGGACAGGGGGCCAACTATGGCTACACCTTC	CASSSGQGANYGYTF
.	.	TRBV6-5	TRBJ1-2	TGTGCCAGCAGTTACCAGGACCGCTGGAGAGGTTACACCTTC	CASSYQDRWRGYTF
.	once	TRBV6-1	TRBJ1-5	TGTGCCAGCAGCCATAGCAATCAGCCCCAGCATTTT	CASSHSNQPQHF
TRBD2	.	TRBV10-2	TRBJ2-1	TGCGCCAGCAGTGAACTTACTAGCGGGAGTGATGAGCAGTTCTTC	CASSELTSGSDEQFF
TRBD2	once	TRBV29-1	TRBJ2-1	TGCAGCGTTGAACGACTAGCGGGAGATTTCCACAGCTCCTACAATGAGCAGTTCTTC	CSVERLAGDFHSSYNEQFF
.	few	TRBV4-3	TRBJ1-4	TGCGCCAGCAGCCAAGATCTCACAGTAACTAATGAAAAACTGTTTTTT	CASSQDLTVTNEKLFF
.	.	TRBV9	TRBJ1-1	TGTGCCAGCAGCGTGGGGGGGAGGCTAAACACTGAAGCTTTCTTT	CASSVGGRLNTEAFF
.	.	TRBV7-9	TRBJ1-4	TGTGCCAGCAGCTTAGCCGCAGGGCCGGCAACTAATGAAAAACTGTTTTTT	CASSLAAGPATNEKLFF
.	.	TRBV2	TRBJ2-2	TGTGCCAGCACCCGTCTCGACAGATCCACCGGGGAGCTGTTTTTT	CASTRLDRSTGELFF
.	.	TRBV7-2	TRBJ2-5	TGTGCCAGCAGCCCCATCTCAGCCTCGACCCAGTACTTC	CASSPISASTQYF
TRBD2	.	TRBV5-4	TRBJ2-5	TGTGCCAGCAGCCAAGGGGACTACTCCATAACGGAGACCCAGTACTTC	CASSQGDYSITETQYF
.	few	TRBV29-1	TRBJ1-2	TGCAGCGTTTATTCGGGGTTGAGCTATGGCTACACCTTC	CSVYSGLSYGYTF
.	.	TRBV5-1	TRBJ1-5	TGCGCCAGCAGCTTTAACGGGGAAATCAATCAGCCCCAGCATTTT	CASSFNGEINQPQHF
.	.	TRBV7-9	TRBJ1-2	TGTGCCAGCAGCTTAGCGCTGGACGGGACAAGTCTTCTCACCTTC	CASSLALDGTSLLTF
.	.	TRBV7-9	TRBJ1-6	TGTGCCAGCAGCTTAAGTGGGAATTCTCCCCTCCACTTT	CASSLSGNSPLHF
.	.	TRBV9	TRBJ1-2	TGTGCCAGCAGCGTAGCTCGCCTGCCTTCTCTCTCGAGGGGCTACACCTTC	CASSVARLPSLSRGYTF
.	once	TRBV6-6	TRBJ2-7	TGTGCCAGCAGCATCAAGACCTACGAGCAGTACTTC	CASSIKTYEQYF
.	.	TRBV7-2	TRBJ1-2	TGTGCCAGCAGCTTGGTGGACTATGGCTACACCTTC	CASSLVDYGYTF
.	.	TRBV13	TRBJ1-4	TGTGCCAGCAGCTTAAGGGCGACAACTAATGAAAAACTGTTTTTT	CASSLRATTNEKLFF
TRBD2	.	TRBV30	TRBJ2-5	TGTGCCTGGAGAGGCCCTGGGACTAGCGGGAGCCAAGAGACCCAGTACTTC	CAWRGPGTSGSQETQYF
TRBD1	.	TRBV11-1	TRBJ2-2	TGTGCCAGCATCAGACAGGGATACACCGGGGAGCTGTTTTTT	CASIRQGYTGELFF
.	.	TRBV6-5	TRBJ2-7	TGTGCCAGCAGTCGTCCGGGCCCTCGGCACGAGCAGTACTTC	CASSRPGPRHEQYF
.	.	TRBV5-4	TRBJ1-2	TGTGCCAGCAGCTTCGCCGGAGCGAATGGCTACACCTTC	CASSFAGANGYTF
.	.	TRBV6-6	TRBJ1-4	TGTGCCAGCAGTTACAGTGACAGCGATAATGAAAAACTGTTTTTT	CASSYSDSDNEKLFF